This T cell receptor (beta chain) came from a study of T cell responses to AZD1222 COVID-19 vaccine (dated by TCRdb to about 2021). Background for the entire study: Because spike-specific TCR depth and breadth did not differ between the two schedules, AZD1222 recipients who got a second dose at roughly 4 weeks were pooled with those who got a second dose at roughly 12 weeks. Enrollment into the trials was organized by age into subgroups of 18-55, 56-69 and 70-plus years, and those subgroups contained roughly 150, 30 and 60 TCR-sequenced participants, respectively. A total of around 240 trial participants underwent TCR sequencing, of whom approximately 200 had received two doses of AZD1222 and approximately 25 had received two doses of the MenACWY control vaccine. Overall study results and their limits: After two AZD1222 doses, both the breadth and the depth of spike-specific TCRs were significantly higher than at day 0 and than in MenACWY recipients. Conclusions about previously exposed vaccinees were limited because only six AZD1222 recipients were SARS-CoV-2 seropositive at baseline. Participants were mostly white British, with more females than males. The authors suggested clonal diversity may have been underestimated. CD4 TCRs associated with the vaccine covered the entire spike protein, and the dominant responses were in regions 160-218 and 743-854. Because no day 14 peak-response samples were available, the repertoires could be characterized only after the peak T cell response. Nearly half of unique spike-specific TCRs reportedly recognized epitopes outside regions mutated in the B.1.351 and B.1.1.7 variants. In the small 56-69-year group, the increase in depth fell short of significance, most likely because of low power.

Concerning this clone itself: This clone's antigen is unknown. No much larger clonotype is one base removed from it; base qualities were not supplied.

The sample's time point label, in plain terms: baseline before first vaccination. The vaccinee samples were drawn from two UK trials, COV001 and COV002, one of which was a single-blind randomized controlled phase 2/3 trial testing AZD1222 (ChAdOx1 nCoV-19) in healthy adults. Trial participant PBMC samples were collected at day 0 and day 28 after the second dose for TCRbeta chain sequencing. The CDR3 regions of human TCRbeta chains were subjected to immunosequencing. In the original analysis: TCRs in the repertoires were compared against a reference library of SARS-CoV-2-specific TCRs that had been generated with the MIRA antigen-specificity platform. Breadth meant the fraction of unique TCRs that were SARS-CoV-2-associated, whereas depth meant the fraction of total T cells that were SARS-CoV-2-associated. Using the MIRA data, each spike-specific TCR was assigned both to the spike region to which the TCR was reactive and to a CD4 or CD8 class. Log10-transformed breadth and depth values were compared by one-way ANOVA with Sidak's multiple comparisons tests. TCRdb limited this immuneACCESS table to in-frame rearrangements with V and J called. A share of clones is missing; checked studies link under half to unresolved V genes, and the rest is unexplained. V, J and clone size reflect that table, while D and trimming were determined from the DNA. This sample has about 120,000 clones in its table, and approximately 87% of those were observed once. More than 10% of the sample rests with the top ten.

Looking up the germline V gene (reference sequence) yields CDR1 SEHNR and CDR2 FQNEAQ. V trim: 0 bases; J trim: 5 bases; unmatched bases: 7. The CDR3 spans 15 residues, from the cysteine through the phenylalanine. Left in the record is the CDR3 DNA by itself, 45 bases read in frame from the first base. This sample comprised peripheral blood, obtained on day 0 of AZD1222 vaccination. Recombination linked TRBV7-9 to TRBJ2-7; TRBD1 fits 7 bases in the junction. This sequence was found in an adult in good health. The CDR3 here reads CASSLARQGEHEQYF. Read as DNA, the sequence is TGTGCCAGCAGCTTAGCCCGACAGGGCGAACACGAGCAGTACTTC. When the CDR3 is completed using the reference TRBV7-9 and TRBJ2-7 genes on either side, the full variable domain is DTGVSQNPRHKITKRGQNVTFRCDPISEHNRLYWYRQTLGQGPEFLTYFQNEAQLEKSRLLSDRFSAERPKGSFSTLEIQRTEQGDSAMYLCASSLARQGEHEQYFGPGTRLTVT.